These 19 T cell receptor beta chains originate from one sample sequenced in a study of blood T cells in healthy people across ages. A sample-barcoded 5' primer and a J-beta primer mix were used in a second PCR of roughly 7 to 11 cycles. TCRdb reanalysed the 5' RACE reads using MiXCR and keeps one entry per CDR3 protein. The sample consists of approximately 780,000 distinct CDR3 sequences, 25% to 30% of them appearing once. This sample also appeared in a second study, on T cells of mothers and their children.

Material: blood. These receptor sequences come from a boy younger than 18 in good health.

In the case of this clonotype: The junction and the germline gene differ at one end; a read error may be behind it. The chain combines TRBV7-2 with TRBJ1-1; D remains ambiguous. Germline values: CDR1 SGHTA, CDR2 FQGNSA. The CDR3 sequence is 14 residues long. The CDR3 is CANSLKFRNTEAFF. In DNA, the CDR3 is TGTGCCAACAGCTTAAAATTCAGAAACACTGAAGCTTTCTTT.

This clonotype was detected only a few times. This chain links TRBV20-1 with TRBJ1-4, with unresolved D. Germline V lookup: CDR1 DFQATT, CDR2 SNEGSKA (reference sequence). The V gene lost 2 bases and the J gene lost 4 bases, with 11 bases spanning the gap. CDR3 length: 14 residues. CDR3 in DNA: TGCAGTGCTAGAAGCCAGCCTAATAATGAAAAACTGTTTTTT. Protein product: CSARSQPNNEKLFF.

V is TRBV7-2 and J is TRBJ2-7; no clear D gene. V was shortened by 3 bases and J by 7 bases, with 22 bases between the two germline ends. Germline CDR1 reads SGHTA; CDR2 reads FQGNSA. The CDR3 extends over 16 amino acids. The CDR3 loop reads CASSFRGWSGVKEQYF. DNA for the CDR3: TGTGCCAGCAGCTTTCGTGGTTGGTCAGGAGTTAAGGAGCAGTACTTC.

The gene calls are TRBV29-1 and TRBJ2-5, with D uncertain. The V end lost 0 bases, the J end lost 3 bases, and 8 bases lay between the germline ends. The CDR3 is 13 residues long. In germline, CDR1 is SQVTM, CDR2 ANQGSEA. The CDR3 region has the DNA TGCAGCGTTGAAGAAGTAGTGAAAGAGACCCAGTACTTC. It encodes CSVEEVVKETQYF.

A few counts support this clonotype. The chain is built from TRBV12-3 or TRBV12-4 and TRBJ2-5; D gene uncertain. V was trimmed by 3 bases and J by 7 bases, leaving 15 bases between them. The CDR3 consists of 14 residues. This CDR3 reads CASSFSSDRLTQYF. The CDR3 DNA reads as TGTGCCAGCAGTTTTTCGTCCGACCGGCTGACCCAGTACTTC.

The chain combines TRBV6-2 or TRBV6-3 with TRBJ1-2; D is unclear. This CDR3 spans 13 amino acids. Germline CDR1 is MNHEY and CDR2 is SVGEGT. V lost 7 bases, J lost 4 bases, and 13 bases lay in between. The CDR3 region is CASTTASSYGYTF. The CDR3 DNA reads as TGTGCCAGCACGACGGCTAGTTCCTATGGCTACACCTTC.

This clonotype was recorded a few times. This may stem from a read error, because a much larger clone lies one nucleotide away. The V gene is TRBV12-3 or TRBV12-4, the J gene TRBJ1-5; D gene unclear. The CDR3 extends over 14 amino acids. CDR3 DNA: TGTGCCAACAGTCTTGACGGCCAAAATCAGCCCCAGCATTTT. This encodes CANSLDGQNQPQHF.

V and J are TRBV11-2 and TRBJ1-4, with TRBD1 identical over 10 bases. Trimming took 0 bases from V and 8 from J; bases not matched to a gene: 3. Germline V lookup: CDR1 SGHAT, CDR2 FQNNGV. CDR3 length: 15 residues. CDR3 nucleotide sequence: TGTGCCAGCAGCTTAGAGACAGGGGGCGGCGAAAAACTGTTTTTT. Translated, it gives CASSLETGGGEKLFF.

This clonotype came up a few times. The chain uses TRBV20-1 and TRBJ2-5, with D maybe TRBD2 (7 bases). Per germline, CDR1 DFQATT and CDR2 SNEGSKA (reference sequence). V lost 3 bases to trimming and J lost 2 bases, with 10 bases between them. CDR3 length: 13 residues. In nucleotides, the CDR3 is TGCAGTGCTAGTAAGGGGGGGCAAGAGACCCAGTACTTC. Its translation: CSASKGGQETQYF.

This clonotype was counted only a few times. Here the CDR3 DNA reads TGTGCCAGCAGCCCGAGTGGACCGCCCAAGTCTGGGGCCAACGTCCTGACTTTC. Protein: CASSPSGPPKSGANVLTF. The chain uses TRBV11-1 and TRBJ2-6; D remains ambiguous. Trimming took 5 bases from V and 1 from J, leaving 18 bases between them. CDR3 length: 18 residues. Germline V gene data show CDR1 as SGHAT and CDR2 as FQDESV (reference sequence).

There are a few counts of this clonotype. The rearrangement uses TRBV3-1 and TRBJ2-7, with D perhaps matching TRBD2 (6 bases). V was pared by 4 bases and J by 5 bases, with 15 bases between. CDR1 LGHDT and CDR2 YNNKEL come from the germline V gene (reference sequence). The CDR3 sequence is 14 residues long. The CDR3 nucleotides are TGTGCCAGCAGCCCCCCGTTGGGGGGTCACGAGCAGTACTTC. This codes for CASSPPLGGHEQYF.

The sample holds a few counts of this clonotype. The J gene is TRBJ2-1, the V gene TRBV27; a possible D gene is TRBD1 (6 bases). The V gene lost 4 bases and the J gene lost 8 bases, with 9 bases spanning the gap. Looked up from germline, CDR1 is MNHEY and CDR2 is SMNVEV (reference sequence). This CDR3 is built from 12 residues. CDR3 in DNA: TGTGCCAGCAGTTCGGGACAACATGAGCAGTTCTTC. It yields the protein CASSSGQHEQFF.

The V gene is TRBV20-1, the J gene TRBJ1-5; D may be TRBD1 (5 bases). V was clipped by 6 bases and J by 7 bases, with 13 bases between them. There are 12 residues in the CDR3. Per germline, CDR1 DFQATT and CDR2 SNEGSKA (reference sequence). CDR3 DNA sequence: TGCAGTGCCTACTCCGGGGGGCAGCCCCAGCATTTT. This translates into CSAYSGGQPQHF.

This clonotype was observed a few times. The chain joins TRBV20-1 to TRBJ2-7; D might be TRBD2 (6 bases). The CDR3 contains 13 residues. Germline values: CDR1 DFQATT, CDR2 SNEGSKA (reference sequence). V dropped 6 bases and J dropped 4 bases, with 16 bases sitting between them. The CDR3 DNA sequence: TGCAGTGCCACCCAGGGACTTTTTTACGAGCAGTACTTC. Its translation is CSATQGLFYEQYF.

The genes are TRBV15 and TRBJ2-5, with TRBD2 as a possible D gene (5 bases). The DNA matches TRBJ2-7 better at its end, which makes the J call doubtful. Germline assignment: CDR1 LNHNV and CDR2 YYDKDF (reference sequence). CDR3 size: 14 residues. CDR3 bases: TGTGCCACCAGCGAACCGAGGGATCCCTACGAGCAGTACTTC. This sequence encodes CATSEPRDPYEQYF.

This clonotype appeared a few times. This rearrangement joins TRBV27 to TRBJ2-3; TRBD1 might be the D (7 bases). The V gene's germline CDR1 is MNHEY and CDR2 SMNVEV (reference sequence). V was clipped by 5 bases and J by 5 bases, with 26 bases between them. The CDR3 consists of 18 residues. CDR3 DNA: TGTGCCAGCAGTCCCGACAGGGTAACCGGGCGGGGATTAGATACGCAGTATTTT. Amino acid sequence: CASSPDRVTGRGLDTQYF.

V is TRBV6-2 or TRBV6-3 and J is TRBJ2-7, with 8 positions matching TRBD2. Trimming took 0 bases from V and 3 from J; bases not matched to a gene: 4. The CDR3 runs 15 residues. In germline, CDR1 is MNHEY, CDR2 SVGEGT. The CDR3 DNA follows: TGTGCCAGCAGTTACTCCGGGAGGGTAGACTACGAGCAGTACTTC. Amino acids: CASSYSGRVDYEQYF.

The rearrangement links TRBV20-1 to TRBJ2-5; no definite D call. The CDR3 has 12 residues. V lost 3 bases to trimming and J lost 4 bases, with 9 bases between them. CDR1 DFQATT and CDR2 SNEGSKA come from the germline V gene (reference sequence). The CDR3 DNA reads TGCAGTGCTAGGAGTCTAACAGAGACCCAGTACTTC. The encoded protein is CSARSLTETQYF.

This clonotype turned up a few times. The DNA for the CDR3 is TGTGCCAGCAGCCCAGGCCCAGGGGGTGGTGAAAAACTGTTTTTT. It translates to CASSPGPGGGEKLFF. This chain links TRBV7-6 with TRBJ1-4; 7 nucleotides align to TRBD1. This CDR3 is built from 15 residues. Trimming at V came to 5 bases and at J to 7 bases, leaving 10 bases not matched to a gene. Germline V CDR1 and CDR2: SGHVS, FNYEAQ.